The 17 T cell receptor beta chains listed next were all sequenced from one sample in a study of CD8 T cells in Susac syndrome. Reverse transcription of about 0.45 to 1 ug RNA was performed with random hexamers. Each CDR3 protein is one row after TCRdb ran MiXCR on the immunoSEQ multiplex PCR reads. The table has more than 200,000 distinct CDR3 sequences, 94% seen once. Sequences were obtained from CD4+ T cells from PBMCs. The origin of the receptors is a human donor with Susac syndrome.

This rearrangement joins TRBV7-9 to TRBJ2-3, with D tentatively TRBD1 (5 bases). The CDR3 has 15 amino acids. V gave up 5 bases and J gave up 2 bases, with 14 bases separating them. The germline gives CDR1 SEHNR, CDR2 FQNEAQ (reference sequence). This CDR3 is CASSPKGSITDTQYF. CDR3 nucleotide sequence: TGTGCCAGCAGCCCCAAGGGGTCCATCACAGATACGCAGTATTTT.

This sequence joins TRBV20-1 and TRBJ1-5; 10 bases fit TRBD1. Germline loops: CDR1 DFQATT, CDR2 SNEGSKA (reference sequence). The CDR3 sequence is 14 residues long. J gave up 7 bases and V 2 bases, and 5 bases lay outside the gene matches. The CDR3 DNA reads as TGCAGTGCTAGACTGACAGGGGGCGGGCAGCCCCAGCATTTT. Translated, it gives CSARLTGGGQPQHF.

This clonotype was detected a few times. Here the CDR3 reads CATRTGFYEQYF. In nucleotides, the CDR3 is TGTGCCACCCGGACAGGGTTCTACGAGCAGTACTTC. The V call is TRBV6-2 or TRBV6-3, the J call TRBJ2-7; 8 bases are shared with TRBD1. Germline CDR1 MNHEY, CDR2 SVGEGT. This CDR3 comprises 12 residues. The J segment lost 3 bases and the V segment lost 10 bases, leaving 5 bases of the junction unmatched.

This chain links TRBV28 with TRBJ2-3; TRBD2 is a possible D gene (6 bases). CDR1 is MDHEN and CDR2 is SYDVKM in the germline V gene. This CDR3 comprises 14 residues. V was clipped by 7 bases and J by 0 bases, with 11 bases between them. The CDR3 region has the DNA TGTGCCAGCACTATTGGGACTAGCACAGATACGCAGTATTTT. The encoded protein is CASTIGTSTDTQYF. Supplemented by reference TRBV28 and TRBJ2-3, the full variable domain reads DVKVTQSSRYLVKRTGEKVFLECVQDMDHENMFWYRQDPGLGLRLIYFSYDVKMKEKGDIPEGYSVSREKKERFSLILESASTNQTSMYLCASTIGTSTDTQYFGPGTRLTVL.

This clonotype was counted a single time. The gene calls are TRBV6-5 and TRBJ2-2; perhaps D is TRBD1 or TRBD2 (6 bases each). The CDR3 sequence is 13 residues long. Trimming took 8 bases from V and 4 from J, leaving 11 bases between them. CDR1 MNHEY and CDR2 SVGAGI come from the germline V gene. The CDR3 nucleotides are TGTGCCAGCTCCGGGGGCTTCACCGGGGAGCTGTTTTTT. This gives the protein CASSGGFTGELFF.

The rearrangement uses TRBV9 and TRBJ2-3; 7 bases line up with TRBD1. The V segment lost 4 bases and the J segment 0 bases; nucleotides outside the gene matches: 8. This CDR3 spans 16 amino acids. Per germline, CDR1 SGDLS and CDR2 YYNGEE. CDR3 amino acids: CASSPRTGGSTDTQYF. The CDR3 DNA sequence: TGTGCCAGCAGCCCGAGGACAGGAGGTAGCACAGATACGCAGTATTTT.

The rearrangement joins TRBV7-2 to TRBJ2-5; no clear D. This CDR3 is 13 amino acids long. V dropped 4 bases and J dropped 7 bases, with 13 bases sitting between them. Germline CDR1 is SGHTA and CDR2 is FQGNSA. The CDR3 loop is CASSSLHVGTQYF. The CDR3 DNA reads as TGTGCCAGCAGCTCCTTACACGTTGGGACCCAGTACTTC.

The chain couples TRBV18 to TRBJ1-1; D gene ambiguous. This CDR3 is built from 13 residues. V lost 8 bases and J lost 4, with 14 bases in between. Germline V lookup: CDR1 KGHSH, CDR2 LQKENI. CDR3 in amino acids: CASAGLVGTEAFF. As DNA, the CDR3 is TGTGCCAGCGCTGGGTTGGTGGGCACTGAAGCTTTCTTT.

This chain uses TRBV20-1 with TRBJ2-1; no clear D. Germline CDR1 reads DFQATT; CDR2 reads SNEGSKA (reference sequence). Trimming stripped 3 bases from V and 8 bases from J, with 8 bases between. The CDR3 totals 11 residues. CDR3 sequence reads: CSASLSDEQFF. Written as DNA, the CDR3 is TGCAGTGCTAGTCTAAGTGATGAGCAGTTCTTC.

The CDR3 sequence: CAWSTSNTGELFF. The CDR3 DNA follows: TGTGCCTGGAGCACTTCGAACACCGGGGAGCTGTTTTTT. This chain uses TRBV30 with TRBJ2-2; D gene uncertain. This CDR3 is built from 13 residues. Germline values: CDR1 GTSNPN, CDR2 SVGIG (reference sequence). V lost 3 bases and J lost 0, with 5 bases in between.

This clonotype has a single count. The CDR3 region has the DNA TGTGCCAGTACCAGGGGCGGCGGCTACACCTTC. This codes for CASTRGGGYTF. The chain is built from TRBV25-1 and TRBJ1-2; a weak D match, TRBD1 (6 bases). Germline-derived CDR1 and CDR2 are MGHDK and SYGVNS. CDR3 length equals 11 residues. V dropped 9 bases and J dropped 8 bases, with 13 bases sitting between them.

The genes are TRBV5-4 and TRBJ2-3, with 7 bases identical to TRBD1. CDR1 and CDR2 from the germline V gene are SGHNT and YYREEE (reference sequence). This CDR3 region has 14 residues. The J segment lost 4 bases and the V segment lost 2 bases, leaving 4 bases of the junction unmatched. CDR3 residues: CASSFGTDPDTQYF. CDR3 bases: TGTGCCAGCAGCTTTGGGACAGATCCAGATACGCAGTATTTT.

CDR3 coding DNA: TGTGCCAGCAGCGTTAACTCGGGAACAAAGGGCTATGGCTACACCTTC. The encoded protein is CASSVNSGTKGYGYTF. The V and J genes are TRBV9 and TRBJ1-2; D ambiguous. The CDR3 extends over 16 amino acids. Deletions cut 2 bases from V and 4 bases from J, with 18 bases between. The germline V gene has CDR1 SGDLS and CDR2 YYNGEE.

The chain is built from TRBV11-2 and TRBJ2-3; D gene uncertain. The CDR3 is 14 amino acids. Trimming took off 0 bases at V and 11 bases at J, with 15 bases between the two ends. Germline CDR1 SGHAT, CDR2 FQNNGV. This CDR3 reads CASSLDPRQGGQYF. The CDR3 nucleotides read TGTGCCAGCAGCTTAGATCCGAGACAAGGCGGGCAGTATTTT.

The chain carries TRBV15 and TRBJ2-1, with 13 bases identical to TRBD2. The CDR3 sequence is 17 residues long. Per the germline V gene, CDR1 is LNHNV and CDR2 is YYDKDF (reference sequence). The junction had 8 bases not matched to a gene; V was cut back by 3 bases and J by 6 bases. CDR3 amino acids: CATSSDLLAGGGNEQFF. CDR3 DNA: TGTGCCACCAGCAGCGACTTACTAGCGGGGGGGGGCAATGAGCAGTTCTTC.

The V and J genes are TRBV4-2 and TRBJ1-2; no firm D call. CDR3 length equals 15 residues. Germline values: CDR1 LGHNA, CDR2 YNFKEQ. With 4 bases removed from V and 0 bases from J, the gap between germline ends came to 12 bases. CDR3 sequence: CASSPSDAANYGYTF. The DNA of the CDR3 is TGTGCCAGCAGCCCCTCCGACGCAGCTAACTATGGCTACACCTTC.

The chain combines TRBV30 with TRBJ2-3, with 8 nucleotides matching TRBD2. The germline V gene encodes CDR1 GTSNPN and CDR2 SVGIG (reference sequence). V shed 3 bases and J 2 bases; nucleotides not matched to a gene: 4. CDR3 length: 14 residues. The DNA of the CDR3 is TGTGCCTGGAGGGTAGCGGGGAACACAGATACGCAGTATTTT. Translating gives CAWRVAGNTDTQYF.